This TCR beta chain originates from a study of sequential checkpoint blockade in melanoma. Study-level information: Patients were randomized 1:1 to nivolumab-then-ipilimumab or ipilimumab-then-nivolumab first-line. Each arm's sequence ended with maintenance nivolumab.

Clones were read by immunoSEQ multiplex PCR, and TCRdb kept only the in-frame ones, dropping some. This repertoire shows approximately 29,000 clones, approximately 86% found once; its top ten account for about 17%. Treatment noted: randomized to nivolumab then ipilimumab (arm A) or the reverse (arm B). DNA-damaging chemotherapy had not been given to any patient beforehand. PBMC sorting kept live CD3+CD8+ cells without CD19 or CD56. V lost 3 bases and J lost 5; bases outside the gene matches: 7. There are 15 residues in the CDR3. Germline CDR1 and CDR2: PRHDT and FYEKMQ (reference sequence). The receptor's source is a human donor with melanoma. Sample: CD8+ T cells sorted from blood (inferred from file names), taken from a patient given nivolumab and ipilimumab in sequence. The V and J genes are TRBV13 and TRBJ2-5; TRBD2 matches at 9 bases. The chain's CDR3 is CASSFKAGGRETQYF. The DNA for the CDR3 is TGTGCCAGCAGCTTCAAAGCGGGAGGCCGGGAGACCCAGTACTTC. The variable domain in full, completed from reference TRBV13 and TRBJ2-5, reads AAGVIQSPRHLIKEKRETATLKCYPIPRHDTVYWYQQGPGQDPQFLISFYEKMQSDKGSIPDRFSAQQFSDYHSELNMSSLELGDSALYFCASSFKAGGRETQYFGPGTRLLVL.